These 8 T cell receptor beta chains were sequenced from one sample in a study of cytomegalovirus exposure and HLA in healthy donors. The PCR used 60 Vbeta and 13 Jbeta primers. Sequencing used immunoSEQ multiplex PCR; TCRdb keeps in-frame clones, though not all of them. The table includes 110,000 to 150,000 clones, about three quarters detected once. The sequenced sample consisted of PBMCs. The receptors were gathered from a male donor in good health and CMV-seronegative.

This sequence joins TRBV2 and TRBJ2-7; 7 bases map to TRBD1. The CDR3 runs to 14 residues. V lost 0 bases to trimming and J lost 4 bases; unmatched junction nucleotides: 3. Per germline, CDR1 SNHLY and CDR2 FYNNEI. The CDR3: CASSEATGEYEQYF. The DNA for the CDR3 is TGTGCCAGCAGTGAAGCCACAGGGGAGTACGAGCAGTACTTC.

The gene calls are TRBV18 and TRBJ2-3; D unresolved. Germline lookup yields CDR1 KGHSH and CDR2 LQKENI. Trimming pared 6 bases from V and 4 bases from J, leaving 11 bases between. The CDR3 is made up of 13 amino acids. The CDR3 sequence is CASSLDQADTQYF. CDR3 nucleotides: TGTGCCAGCTCCCTCGACCAGGCAGATACGCAGTATTTT.

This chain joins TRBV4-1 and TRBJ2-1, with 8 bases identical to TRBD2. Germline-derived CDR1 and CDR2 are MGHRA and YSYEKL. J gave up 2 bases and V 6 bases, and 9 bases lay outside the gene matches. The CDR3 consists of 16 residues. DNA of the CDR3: TGCGCCAGCAGAAATGTTGGCGGGAGGACCTACAATGAGCAGTTCTTC. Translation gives CASRNVGGRTYNEQFF.

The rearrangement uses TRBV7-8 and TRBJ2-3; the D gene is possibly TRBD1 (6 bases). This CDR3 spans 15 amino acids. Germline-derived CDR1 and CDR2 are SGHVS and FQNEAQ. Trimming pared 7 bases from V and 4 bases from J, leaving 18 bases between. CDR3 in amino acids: CASIESGASADTQYF. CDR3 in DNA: TGTGCCAGCATCGAATCAGGGGCATCGGCAGATACGCAGTATTTT.

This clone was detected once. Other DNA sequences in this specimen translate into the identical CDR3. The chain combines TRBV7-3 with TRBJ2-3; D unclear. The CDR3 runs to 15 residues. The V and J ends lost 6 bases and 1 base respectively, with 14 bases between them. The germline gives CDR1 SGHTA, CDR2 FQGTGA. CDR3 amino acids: CASSPLLAGTDTQYF. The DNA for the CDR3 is TGTGCCAGCAGTCCATTGCTGGCGGGCACAGATACGCAGTATTTT. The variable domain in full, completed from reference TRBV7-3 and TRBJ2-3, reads GAGVSQTPSNKVTEKGKYVELRCDPISGHTALYWYRQSLGQGPEFLIYFQGTGAADDSGLPNDRFFAVRPEGSVSTLKIQRTERGDSAVYLCASSPLLAGTDTQYFGPGTRLTVL.

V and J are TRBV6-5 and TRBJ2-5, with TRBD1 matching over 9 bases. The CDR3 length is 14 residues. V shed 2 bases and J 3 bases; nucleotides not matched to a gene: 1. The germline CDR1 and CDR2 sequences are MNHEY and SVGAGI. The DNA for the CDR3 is TGTGCCAGCAGTTACGGGACAGGGAAAGAGACCCAGTACTTC. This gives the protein CASSYGTGKETQYF.

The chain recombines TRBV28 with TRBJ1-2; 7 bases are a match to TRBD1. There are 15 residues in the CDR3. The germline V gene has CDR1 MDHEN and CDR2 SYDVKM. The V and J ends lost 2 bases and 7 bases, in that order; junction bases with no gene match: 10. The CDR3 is CASSLPHTGVGGYTF. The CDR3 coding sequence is TGTGCCAGCAGTTTACCCCACACAGGGGTTGGTGGCTACACCTTC.

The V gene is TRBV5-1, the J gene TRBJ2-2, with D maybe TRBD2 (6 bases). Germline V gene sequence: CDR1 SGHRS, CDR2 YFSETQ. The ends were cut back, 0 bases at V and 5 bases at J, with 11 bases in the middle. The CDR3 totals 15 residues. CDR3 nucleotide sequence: TGCGCCAGCAGCTTGGTTGGAGGGAGTACCGGGGAGCTGTTTTTT. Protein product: CASSLVGGSTGELFF.